Listed below are T cell receptor beta chains from one sample, sequenced in a study of cytomegalovirus exposure and HLA in healthy donors. Profiled with immunoSEQ multiplex PCR; TCRdb holds only in-frame clones, not every one. The sample holds some 200,000 clones, around 77% seen once. The sequencing sample was made of PBMCs. The receptors here all came from a woman aged 25 to 45 in good health and CMV-seronegative. The CDR3 runs from the conserved cysteine through the conserved F or W. Each record gives: clone size, D gene, J gene, V gene, CDR3 protein, CDR3 DNA. The D gene is left open where the match is weak. Size values are once, few and many counts, or a class for expanded clones, and some rows have none.

size: .; D: TRBD1; J: TRBJ1-1; V: TRBV5-1; CDR3: CASSSGTGPNTEAFF; DNA: TGCGCCAGCAGCTCGGGGACAGGACCCAACACTGAAGCTTTCTTT
size: .; D: .; J: TRBJ1-2; V: TRBV5-1; CDR3: CASSPGGPHLGYTF; DNA: TGCGCCAGCAGCCCGGGGGGACCGCATTTGGGCTACACCTTC
size: .; D: TRBD2; J: TRBJ2-5; V: TRBV5-6; CDR3: CASSRGLAGETQYF; DNA: TGTGCCAGCAGCCGAGGACTAGCAGGGGAGACCCAGTACTTC
size: .; D: TRBD2; J: TRBJ2-7; V: TRBV7-2; CDR3: CASSRRTSGVYEQYF; DNA: TGTGCCAGCAGCCGACGGACTAGCGGGGTTTACGAGCAGTACTTC
size: .; D: .; J: TRBJ2-2; V: TRBV2; CDR3: CASTAGEGGELFF; DNA: TGTGCCAGCACCGCAGGGGAGGGCGGGGAGCTGTTTTTT
size: .; D: TRBD1; J: TRBJ2-7; V: TRBV27; CDR3: CARSAPGTATYEQYF; DNA: TGTGCCAGGAGTGCCCCCGGGACAGCGACCTACGAGCAGTACTTC
size: few; D: .; J: TRBJ1-1; V: TRBV4-2; CDR3: CASSQAPNTEAFF; DNA: TGTGCCAGCAGCCAAGCCCCAAACACTGAAGCTTTCTTT
size: .; D: .; J: TRBJ2-7; V: TRBV5-1; CDR3: CASSLAGIYEQYF; DNA: TGCGCCAGCAGCTTGGCCGGGATCTACGAGCAGTACTTC
size: few; D: TRBD2; J: TRBJ2-3; V: TRBV30; CDR3: CAWSGALHSSGSTDTQYF; DNA: TGTGCCTGGAGTGGAGCCCTACACTCTAGCGGGAGCACAGATACGCAGTATTTT
size: few; D: TRBD1; J: TRBJ1-1; V: TRBV7-8; CDR3: CASSLNRYRGTTEAFF; DNA: TGTGCCAGCAGCTTAAACCGATACAGGGGTACTACTGAAGCTTTCTTT
size: .; D: TRBD1; J: TRBJ2-6; V: TRBV5-1; CDR3: CASSFTGGAGANVLTF; DNA: TGCGCCAGCAGCTTTACAGGGGGCGCAGGGGCCAACGTCCTGACTTTC
size: .; D: .; J: TRBJ2-4; V: TRBV29-1; CDR3: CSVAGPAGNIQYF; DNA: TGCAGCGTGGCCGGCCCGGCGGGAAACATTCAGTACTTC
size: .; D: .; J: TRBJ1-4; V: TRBV6-7; CDR3: CASSPSNEKLFF; DNA: TGTGCCAGCAGTCCTTCTAATGAAAAACTGTTTTTT
size: once; D: TRBD2; J: TRBJ2-1; V: TRBV7-9; CDR3: CASSLVIAGDYNEQFF; DNA: TGTGCCAGCAGCTTAGTGATAGCGGGGGACTACAATGAGCAGTTCTTC
size: .; D: .; J: TRBJ2-7; V: TRBV15; CDR3: CATSRVEESSYEQYF; DNA: TGTGCCACCAGCAGAGTGGAGGAAAGTTCCTACGAGCAGTACTTC
size: .; D: .; J: TRBJ2-7; V: TRBV19; CDR3: CASSIGTGSVYEQYF; DNA: TGTGCCAGTAGTATAGGTACCGGGAGTGTTTACGAGCAGTACTTC
size: .; D: .; J: TRBJ1-4; V: TRBV10-2; CDR3: CASSRVDTTNEKLFF; DNA: TGCGCCAGCAGCCGCGTAGATACAACTAATGAAAAACTGTTTTTT
size: .; D: TRBD1; J: TRBJ2-2; V: TRBV27; CDR3: CASSPGTGVTNTGELFF; DNA: TGTGCCAGCAGTCCGGGGACAGGGGTAACGAACACCGGGGAGCTGTTTTTT
size: .; D: .; J: TRBJ2-3; V: TRBV29-1; CDR3: CSVHGPDTQYF; DNA: TGCAGCGTTCACGGTCCGGATACGCAGTATTTT
size: .; D: TRBD1; J: TRBJ1-2; V: TRBV13; CDR3: CASTPLGHRGANYGYTF; DNA: TGTGCCAGCACCCCGTTGGGCCACAGGGGAGCGAACTATGGCTACACCTTC
size: .; D: TRBD1; J: TRBJ1-2; V: TRBV30; CDR3: CAWEIQGFPDGYTF; DNA: TGTGCCTGGGAGATACAGGGGTTCCCTGATGGCTACACCTTC
size: .; D: .; J: TRBJ1-3; V: TRBV6-1; CDR3: CASIRQDWNTIYF; DNA: TGTGCCAGCATCAGGCAGGATTGGAACACCATATATTTT
size: .; D: .; J: TRBJ2-5; V: TRBV29-1; CDR3: CSVQRGSPQETQYF; DNA: TGCAGCGTTCAAAGGGGATCGCCACAAGAGACCCAGTACTTC
size: .; D: .; J: TRBJ1-1; V: TRBV6-5; CDR3: CASNNRRNTEAFF; DNA: TGTGCCAGCAACAACAGGAGGAACACTGAAGCTTTCTTT
size: .; D: TRBD2; J: TRBJ2-5; V: TRBV28; CDR3: CASSWGLASQETQYF; DNA: TGTGCCAGCAGTTGGGGACTAGCGTCGCAAGAGACCCAGTACTTC
size: .; D: TRBD2; J: TRBJ2-1; V: TRBV11-2; CDR3: CASSLDRSGVSYNEQFF; DNA: TGTGCCAGCAGCCTAGATCGTAGCGGGGTCTCCTACAATGAGCAGTTCTTC
size: .; D: .; J: TRBJ2-7; V: TRBV6-1; CDR3: CASSEYWSNEQYF; DNA: TGTGCCAGCAGTGAATATTGGAGTAACGAGCAGTACTTC
size: .; D: TRBD1; J: TRBJ1-3; V: TRBV2; CDR3: CASRFTGGGNTIYF; DNA: TGTGCCAGCAGGTTTACAGGGGGGGGAAACACCATATATTTT
size: .; D: TRBD1; J: TRBJ1-2; V: TRBV2; CDR3: CASSENLDRANYGYTF; DNA: TGTGCCAGCAGCGAGAACCTGGACAGGGCTAACTATGGCTACACCTTC
size: few; D: .; J: TRBJ2-3; V: TRBV4-2; CDR3: CASSRIASTDTQYF; DNA: TGTGCCAGCAGCCGCATAGCTAGCACAGATACGCAGTATTTT
size: .; D: TRBD1; J: TRBJ1-6; V: TRBV7-3; CDR3: CASSLGQGVSPLHF; DNA: TGTGCCAGCAGCTTAGGACAGGGGGTTTCACCCCTCCACTTT
size: .; D: TRBD2; J: TRBJ2-1; V: TRBV5-1; CDR3: CASSLDSGRSYNEQFF; DNA: TGCGCCAGCAGCTTGGATAGCGGGCGCTCCTACAATGAGCAGTTCTTC
size: once; D: .; J: TRBJ2-1; V: TRBV7-9; CDR3: CASIKSSSVLSSYNEQFF; DNA: TGTGCCAGCATCAAGTCATCTAGCGTCCTCAGCTCCTACAATGAGCAGTTCTTC
size: .; D: TRBD1; J: TRBJ1-1; V: TRBV4-2; CDR3: CASSQVPRTGAFVENTEAFF; DNA: TGTGCCAGCAGCCAGGTACCTAGGACAGGGGCTTTTGTGGAGAACACTGAAGCTTTCTTT
size: .; D: .; J: TRBJ2-3; V: TRBV19; CDR3: CASSSAPGFPTDTQYF; DNA: TGTGCCAGTAGTTCCGCTCCAGGGTTTCCCACAGATACGCAGTATTTT
size: few; D: .; J: TRBJ1-2; V: TRBV5-1; CDR3: CASSLNGGLGYTF; DNA: TGCGCCAGCAGCTTGAACGGGGGACTTGGCTACACCTTC
size: .; D: .; J: TRBJ1-5; V: TRBV18; CDR3: CASSAGSGQPQHF; DNA: TGTGCCAGCTCAGCAGGGTCAGGGCAGCCCCAGCATTTT
size: few; D: TRBD1; J: TRBJ2-3; V: TRBV7-6; CDR3: CASSVERGHGINTQYF; DNA: TGTGCCAGCAGCGTAGAAAGGGGGCATGGGATAAATACGCAGTATTTT
size: .; D: .; J: TRBJ1-1; V: TRBV28; CDR3: CASSPQGGAFF; DNA: TGTGCCAGCAGCCCCCAGGGCGGAGCTTTCTTT
size: .; D: TRBD2; J: TRBJ2-7; V: TRBV5-8; CDR3: CASSFGGSGVYEQYF; DNA: TGTGCCAGCAGCTTCGGGGGTAGCGGGGTTTACGAGCAGTACTTC
size: once; D: .; J: TRBJ1-6; V: TRBV21-1; CDR3: CASNLGQFYSPLHF; DNA: TGTGCCAGCAACCTAGGACAGTTTTACTCACCCCTCCACTTT
size: .; D: TRBD2; J: TRBJ2-7; V: TRBV5-6; CDR3: CASSSDFQLAGVYEQYF; DNA: TGTGCCAGCAGCTCCGACTTCCAACTAGCGGGCGTCTACGAGCAGTACTTC
size: few; D: .; J: TRBJ1-2; V: TRBV9; CDR3: CASSVADRTIYGYPF; DNA: TGTGCCAGCAGCGTAGCTGACAGGACCATCTATGGCTACCCCTTC
size: .; D: .; J: TRBJ1-3; V: TRBV28; CDR3: CASSPTGTGNTIYF; DNA: TGTGCCAGCAGTCCTACAGGGACGGGAAACACCATATATTTT
size: .; D: .; J: TRBJ2-2; V: TRBV5-1; CDR3: CASSLARGGANTGELFF; DNA: TGCGCCAGCAGCTTGGCTCGAGGGGGGGCGAACACCGGGGAGCTGTTTTTT
size: .; D: .; J: TRBJ1-1; V: TRBV11-3; CDR3: CASSLGGGQTEAFF; DNA: TGTGCCAGCAGCTTAGGGGGGGGCCAGACTGAAGCTTTCTTT
size: .; D: TRBD1; J: TRBJ2-5; V: TRBV5-1; CDR3: CASSSNDRDGETQYF; DNA: TGCGCCAGCAGCTCGAATGACAGGGACGGAGAGACCCAGTACTTC
size: .; D: .; J: TRBJ2-3; V: TRBV4-1; CDR3: CASSRGGRGDTQYF; DNA: TGCGCCAGCAGCCGGGGGGGCCGAGGAGATACGCAGTATTTT
size: .; D: .; J: TRBJ2-5; V: TRBV5-1; CDR3: CASSLVSGRETQYF; DNA: TGCGCCAGCAGCTTGGTTTCAGGGCGAGAGACCCAGTACTTC
size: .; D: TRBD1; J: TRBJ1-2; V: TRBV4-1; CDR3: CASSHGQGEGGYTF; DNA: TGCGCCAGCAGCCACGGACAGGGGGAAGGGGGCTACACCTTC
size: .; D: .; J: TRBJ1-2; V: TRBV2; CDR3: CASSPDSVYGYTF; DNA: TGTGCCAGCAGTCCCGACAGCGTCTATGGCTACACCTTC
size: .; D: .; J: TRBJ1-6; V: TRBV19; CDR3: CASSKNAIGVSSYNSPLHF; DNA: TGTGCCAGTAGTAAAAATGCTATCGGGGTGAGCTCCTATAATTCACCCCTCCACTTT